The 22 T cell receptor beta chains in this list originate from one sample, sequenced in a study of radiotherapy plus CTLA-4 blockade in lung cancer. Repertoires were generated with immunoSEQ multiplex PCR, while TCRdb's copy carries only in-frame clones and drops some. The repertoire holds under 55,000 clones, around four fifths seen once, with about 3.3% in the top ten. This specimen was peripheral blood, taken from a patient treated with radiotherapy plus ipilimumab. The receptors originated from a human donor with non-small cell lung cancer who had stable disease on radiotherapy plus ipilimumab.

The CDR3: CASSRSGGKSYNEQFF. The CDR3 DNA is TGTGCCAGCAGTAGATCCGGCGGGAAATCCTACAATGAGCAGTTCTTC. The genes are TRBV28 and TRBJ2-1, with a tentative D call TRBD2 (6 bases). Germline assignment: CDR1 MDHEN and CDR2 SYDVKM. This CDR3 is 16 amino acids long. V lost 5 bases and J lost 1, with 15 bases in between.

This clone has just one count. The chain recombines TRBV5-1 with TRBJ1-5; 8 bases align to TRBD1. The CDR3 length is 17 residues. The V gene's germline CDR1 is SGHRS and CDR2 YFSETQ. The J segment lost 5 bases and the V segment lost 1 base, leaving 11 bases of the junction unmatched. Here the CDR3 reads CASSLQPTGAGDQPQHF. The DNA for the CDR3 is TGCGCCAGCAGCTTGCAACCGACAGGGGCAGGAGATCAGCCCCAGCATTTT.

The genes are TRBV27 and TRBJ2-7; 11 nucleotides align to TRBD1. The CDR3 has 14 amino acids. V was clipped by 6 bases and J by 0 bases; unmatched bases: 1. Germline lookup yields CDR1 MNHEY and CDR2 SMNVEV (reference sequence). The CDR3 nucleotides are TGTGCCAGCAGGGGACAGGGGGGCTCCTACGAGCAGTACTTC. Its protein is CASRGQGGSYEQYF.

The CDR3 DNA sequence: TGTGCCAGCAGCCAAGATCTAAAGGTAGCGGGAGGATCGGATACGCAGTATTTT. Translation gives CASSQDLKVAGGSDTQYF. This chain joins TRBV14 and TRBJ2-3, with 10 bases lining up with TRBD2. CDR3 length: 18 residues. Germline V lookup: CDR1 SGHDN, CDR2 FVKESK. V shed 0 bases and J 6 bases; nucleotides not matched to a gene: 12.

V usage is TRBV9 and J usage is TRBJ2-2; D gene unclear. The germline V and J ends were trimmed by 1 base and 5 bases, with 3 bases remaining between them. CDR1 is SGDLS, CDR2 YYNGEE, per germline. CDR3 length: 12 amino acids. The CDR3 sequence: CASSVTTGELFF. CDR3 in DNA: TGTGCCAGCAGCGTAACTACCGGGGAGCTGTTTTTT.

This rearrangement joins TRBV9 to TRBJ2-1, with TRBD2 matching 7 bases. CDR1 SGDLS and CDR2 YYNGEE come from the germline V gene. The CDR3 totals 13 residues. V trimming: 0 bases; J trimming: 12 bases; junction bases outside the gene matches: 6. In DNA, the CDR3 is TGTGCCAGCAGCGTAGGGGTCCCGGGGGGGCAGTTCTTC. This sequence encodes CASSVGVPGGQFF.

In its sample, this clone was seen once. This sequence joins TRBV15 and TRBJ2-5; 10 bases map to TRBD2. The CDR3 is 15 amino acids. Trimming cost V 1 base and J 4 bases; bases outside gene matches: 3. Germline V CDR1 and CDR2: LNHNV, YYDKDF (reference sequence). In DNA, the CDR3 is TGTGCCACCAGCAGAGGGTTAGCGGGGGGAGAGACCCAGTACTTC. Protein: CATSRGLAGGETQYF.

V is TRBV18 and J is TRBJ1-5; 10 bases line up with TRBD1. This CDR3 has 15 residues. V shed 6 bases, J shed 5 bases, and the junction held 7 bases outside the gene matches. In germline, CDR1 is KGHSH, CDR2 LQKENI. The CDR3 sequence is CASSPGTGEDQPQHF. The CDR3 DNA reads TGTGCCAGCTCCCCCGGGACAGGGGAAGATCAGCCCCAGCATTTT.

This chain links TRBV5-5 with TRBJ2-3, with D perhaps TRBD1 (6 bases). CDR3 length: 16 residues. Looked up from germline, CDR1 is SGHKS and CDR2 is YYEKEE (reference sequence). Trimming left V 0 bases short and J 0 bases short, with 11 bases between. The CDR3 sequence: CASSLVDSLSTDTQYF. The CDR3 bases are TGTGCCAGCAGCTTGGTGGACAGCCTCAGCACAGATACGCAGTATTTT.

This sequence joins TRBV7-8 and TRBJ2-1; TRBD2 matches at 14 bases. Germline CDR1 SGHVS, CDR2 FQNEAQ. The CDR3 has 19 residues. After removal of 2 bases from V and 3 bases from J, the junction contained 9 bases not matched to a gene. This CDR3 reads CASSLWVGTSGSNYNEQFF. The CDR3 DNA follows: TGTGCCAGCAGCTTATGGGTAGGGACTAGCGGGAGTAACTACAATGAGCAGTTCTTC.

This chain connects TRBV28 to TRBJ2-3; no clear D. Germline V gene data show CDR1 as MDHEN and CDR2 as SYDVKM. This CDR3 spans 14 amino acids. V lost 5 bases, J lost 0 bases, and 9 bases lay in between. The CDR3 sequence: CASSVTTSTDTQYF. The DNA of the CDR3 is TGTGCCAGCAGTGTAACCACTAGCACAGATACGCAGTATTTT.

Here the CDR3 reads CASRLQGAGGETQYF. The CDR3, as DNA: TGTGCCAGCAGACTACAGGGGGCAGGCGGGGAGACCCAGTACTTC. The V and J genes are TRBV9 and TRBJ2-5; 9 bases match TRBD1. Germline-derived CDR1 and CDR2 are SGDLS and YYNGEE. The CDR3 runs 15 residues. Unmatched junction bases numbered 10, after V lost 5 bases and J lost 5 bases.

The V gene is TRBV15, the J gene TRBJ1-4, with 7 bases aligning to TRBD1. CDR3 length equals 15 residues. The trim removed 1 base at V and 12 bases at J, leaving 11 bases unmatched. In germline, CDR1 is LNHNV, CDR2 YYDKDF (reference sequence). Here the CDR3 reads CATSRGGWQGEELFF. The CDR3 DNA reads TGTGCCACCAGCAGAGGCGGGTGGCAGGGGGAAGAACTGTTTTTT.

This chain links TRBV6-6 with TRBJ1-2; a possible D gene is TRBD1 (6 bases). The CDR3 loop spans 14 amino acids. Germline assignment: CDR1 MNHNY and CDR2 SVGAGI (reference sequence). Trimming took 7 bases from V and 6 from J, leaving 18 bases between them. CDR3 sequence reads: CASNMMGQGNGYTF. The DNA of the CDR3 is TGTGCCAGCAACATGATGGGCCAGGGGAATGGCTACACCTTC.

V and J are TRBV19 and TRBJ2-3, with 10 positions matching TRBD2. J lost 7 bases, V lost 4 bases, and 8 bases had no gene match. The CDR3 extends over 15 amino acids. Germline V lookup: CDR1 LNHDA, CDR2 SQIVND (reference sequence). The CDR3 nucleotides read TGTGCCAGTAGTACCCCGGCTAGCGGGAGTTATACGCAGTATTTT. It yields the protein CASSTPASGSYTQYF.

This chain joins TRBV6-5 and TRBJ1-2; D perhaps matches TRBD1 (6 bases). Per the germline V gene, CDR1 is MNHEY and CDR2 is SVGAGI. Trimming took 5 bases from V and 7 from J, leaving 14 bases between them. The CDR3 extends over 13 amino acids. The CDR3 bases are TGTGCCAGCAGTCCCCCGACCAGGGGTGGCTACACCTTC. As protein: CASSPPTRGGYTF.

The V and J genes are TRBV30 and TRBJ1-4; D is possibly TRBD1 (6 bases). V lost 1 base, J lost 3 bases, and 15 bases lay in between. The CDR3 covers 16 residues. The V gene's germline CDR1 is GTSNPN and CDR2 SVGIG (reference sequence). This CDR3 is CAWSAPHRAANEKLFF. The CDR3 DNA reads as TGTGCCTGGAGTGCTCCCCACAGGGCCGCTAATGAAAAACTGTTTTTT.

This chain connects TRBV7-9 to TRBJ2-5; D unclear. This CDR3 has 12 amino acids. The ends were cut back, 0 bases at V and 4 bases at J, with 3 bases in the middle. Germline V CDR1 and CDR2: SEHNR, FQNEAQ (reference sequence). The CDR3 DNA sequence: TGTGCCAGCAGCTTAGCTCGAGAGACCCAGTACTTC. Translated: CASSLARETQYF. The whole variable domain, filled in from reference TRBV7-9 and TRBJ2-5, reads DTGVSQNPRHKITKRGQNVTFRCDPISEHNRLYWYRQTLGQGPEFLTYFQNEAQLEKSRLLSDRFSAERPKGSFSTLEIQRTEQGDSAMYLCASSLARETQYFGPGTRLLVL.

The chain is built from TRBV7-2 and TRBJ2-3, with 7 bases fitting TRBD2. The V gene's germline CDR1 is SGHTA and CDR2 FQGNSA. This CDR3 has 15 amino acids. After removal of 0 bases from V and 5 bases from J, the junction contained 5 bases not matched to a gene. The CDR3, as DNA: TGTGCCAGCAGCTTAGCGGGAGGGCCGGGAGATACGCAGTATTTT. Amino acid sequence: CASSLAGGPGDTQYF. Using reference TRBV7-2 and TRBJ2-3 for the parts outside the CDR3, the full variable domain is GAGVSQSPSNKVTEKGKDVELRCDPISGHTALYWYRQSLGQGLEFLIYFQGNSAPDKSGLPSDRFSAERTGGSVSTLTIQRTQQEDSAVYLCASSLAGGPGDTQYFGPGTRLTVL.

This clone was seen more than once but under ten times. The rearrangement links TRBV7-2 to TRBJ2-1; perhaps TRBD2 as D (5 bases). The V end was cut by 8 bases, the J end by 2 bases, with 16 bases between. Germline assignment: CDR1 SGHTA and CDR2 FQGNSA. This CDR3 contains 15 residues. CDR3 amino acids: CASSPSRVAYNEQFF. Written as DNA, the CDR3 is TGTGCCAGCTCCCCATCGCGGGTAGCCTACAATGAGCAGTTCTTC.

The chain couples TRBV5-1 to TRBJ2-7; 9 bases fit TRBD2. The CDR3 runs to 16 residues. Per the germline V gene, CDR1 is SGHRS and CDR2 is YFSETQ. V dropped 0 bases and J dropped 3; count of bases not matched to a gene: 7. The CDR3 sequence is CASSLALGTSNYEQYF. The CDR3, as DNA: TGCGCCAGCAGCTTGGCCTTGGGGACTAGCAACTACGAGCAGTACTTC.

As regards this clone: At one end the junction does not follow the germline gene, possibly because of a read error. The chain recombines TRBV6-5 with TRBJ1-3, with D perhaps matching TRBD1 (5 bases). CDR1 MNHEY and CDR2 SVGAGI come from the germline V gene. The CDR3 contains 14 residues. For the CDR3, the DNA is TGTGCCAGCACTTACTCCAGGGCTGGAAACACCATATATTTT. This encodes CASTYSRAGNTIYF.